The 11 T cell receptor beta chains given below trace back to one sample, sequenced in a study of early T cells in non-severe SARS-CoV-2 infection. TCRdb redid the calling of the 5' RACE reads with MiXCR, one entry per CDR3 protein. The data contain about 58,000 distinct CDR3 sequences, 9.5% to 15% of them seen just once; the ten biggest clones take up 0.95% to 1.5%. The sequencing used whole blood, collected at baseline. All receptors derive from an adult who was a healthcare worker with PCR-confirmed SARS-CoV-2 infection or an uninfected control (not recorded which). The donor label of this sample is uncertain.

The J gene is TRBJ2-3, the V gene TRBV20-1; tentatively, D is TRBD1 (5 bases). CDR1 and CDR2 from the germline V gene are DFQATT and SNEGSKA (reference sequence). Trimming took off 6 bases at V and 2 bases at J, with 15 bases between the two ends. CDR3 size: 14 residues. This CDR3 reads CSAPSQGATDTQYF. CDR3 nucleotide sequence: TGCAGTGCCCCGAGCCAAGGGGCCACAGATACGCAGTATTTT.

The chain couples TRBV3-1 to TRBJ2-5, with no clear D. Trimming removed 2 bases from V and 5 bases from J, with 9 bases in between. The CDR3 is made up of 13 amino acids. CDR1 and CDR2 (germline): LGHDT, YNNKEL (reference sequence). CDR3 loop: CASSQRTVETQYF. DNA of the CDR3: TGTGCCAGCAGCCAAAGGACGGTGGAGACCCAGTACTTC.

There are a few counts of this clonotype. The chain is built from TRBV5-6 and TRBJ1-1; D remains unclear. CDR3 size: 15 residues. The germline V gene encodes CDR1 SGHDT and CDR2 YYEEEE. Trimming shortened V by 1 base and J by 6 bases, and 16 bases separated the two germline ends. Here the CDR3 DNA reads TGTGCCAGCAGCTTGAAACATAACTTGACCCCTGAAGCTTTCTTT. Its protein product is CASSLKHNLTPEAFF.

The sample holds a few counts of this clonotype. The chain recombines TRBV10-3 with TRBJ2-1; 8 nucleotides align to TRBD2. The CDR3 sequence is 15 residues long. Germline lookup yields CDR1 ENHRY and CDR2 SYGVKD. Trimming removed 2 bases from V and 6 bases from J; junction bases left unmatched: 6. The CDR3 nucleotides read TGTGCCATCAGTGAGGAACGGGGGGGCCGCAATGAGCAGTTCTTC. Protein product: CAISEERGGRNEQFF.

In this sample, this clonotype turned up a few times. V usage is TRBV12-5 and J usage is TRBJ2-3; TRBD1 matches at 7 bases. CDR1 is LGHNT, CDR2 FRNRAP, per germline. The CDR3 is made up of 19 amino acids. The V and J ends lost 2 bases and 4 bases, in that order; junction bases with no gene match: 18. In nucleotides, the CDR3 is TGTGCTAGTGGTTTGCGGTACATGGGACAGCCGAACACCGCAGATACGCAGTATTTT. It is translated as CASGLRYMGQPNTADTQYF.

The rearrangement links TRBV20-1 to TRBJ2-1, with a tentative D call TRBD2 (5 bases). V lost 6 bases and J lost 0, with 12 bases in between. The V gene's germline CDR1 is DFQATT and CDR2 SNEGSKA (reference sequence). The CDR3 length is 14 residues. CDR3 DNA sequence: TGCAGTGCCAAGTGGAGGAGCTCCTACAATGAGCAGTTCTTC. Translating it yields CSAKWRSSYNEQFF.

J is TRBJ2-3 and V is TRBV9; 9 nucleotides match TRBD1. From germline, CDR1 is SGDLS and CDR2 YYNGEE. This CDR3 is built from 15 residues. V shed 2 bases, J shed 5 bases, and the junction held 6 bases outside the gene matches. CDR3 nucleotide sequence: TGTGCCAGCAGCGTCTTAACAGGGGGCCTAGATACGCAGTATTTT. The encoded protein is CASSVLTGGLDTQYF.

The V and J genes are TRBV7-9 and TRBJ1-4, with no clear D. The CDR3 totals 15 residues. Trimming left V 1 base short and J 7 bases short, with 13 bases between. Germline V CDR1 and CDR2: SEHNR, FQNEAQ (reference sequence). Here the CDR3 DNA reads TGTGCCAGCAGCTTAGGTATCCGGCCTAGTGAAAAACTGTTTTTT. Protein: CASSLGIRPSEKLFF.

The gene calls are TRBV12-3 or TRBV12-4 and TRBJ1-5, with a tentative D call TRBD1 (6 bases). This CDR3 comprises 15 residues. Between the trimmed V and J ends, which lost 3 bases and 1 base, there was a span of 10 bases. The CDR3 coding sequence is TGTGCCAGCAGTTTGAGAGGACAGAGCAATCAGCCCCAGCATTTT. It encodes CASSLRGQSNQPQHF.

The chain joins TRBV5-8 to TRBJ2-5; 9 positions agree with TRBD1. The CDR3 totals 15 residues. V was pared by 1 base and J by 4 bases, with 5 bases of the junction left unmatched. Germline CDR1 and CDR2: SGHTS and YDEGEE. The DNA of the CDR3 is TGTGCCAGCAGCTTGACAGGGGGCGAAGCAGAGACCCAGTACTTC. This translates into CASSLTGGEAETQYF.

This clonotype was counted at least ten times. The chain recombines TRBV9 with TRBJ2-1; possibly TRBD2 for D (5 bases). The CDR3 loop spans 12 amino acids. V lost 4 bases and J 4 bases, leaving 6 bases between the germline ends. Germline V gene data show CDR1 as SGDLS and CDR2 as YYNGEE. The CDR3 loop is CASSRDYNEQFF. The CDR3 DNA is TGTGCCAGCAGCCGGGATTACAATGAGCAGTTCTTC.